This T cell receptor beta chain was sequenced for a study of blood T cell repertoires in COVID-19. Study details: Samples representing acute and convalescent COVID-19 were sourced from the United States, Italy and Spain.

TCRdb's copy holds only in-frame clones and misses some; the assay was immunoSEQ multiplex PCR. The sample holds 300,000 to 450,000 clones; around nine tenths are singletons and the top ten take about 1.2%. Donors were grouped by their self-reported clinical history. The CDR3 is 12 residues long. Germline values: CDR1 WSHSY, CDR2 SAAADI. Trimming shortened V by 5 bases and J by 3 bases, and 5 bases separated the two germline ends. Sequencing was carried out using PBMCs or T cells enriched from blood (not recorded which). The chain joins TRBV10-2 to TRBJ2-1; no firm D call. This receptor was identified in a woman between 18 and 29 years old who had recovered from COVID-19. The CDR3 coding sequence is TGCGCCAGCAGTAACATCTACAATGAGCAGTTCTTC. It yields the protein CASSNIYNEQFF.